These T cell receptor beta chains were read from a single sample in a study of blood T cell repertoires in COVID-19. Here immunoSEQ multiplex PCR was the method, and the copy in TCRdb shows in-frame clones only, minus some. Among about 130,000 clones listed, around 88% were seen once. Sequenced: peripheral blood. The receptor set was obtained from a man aged 45 to 65 with acute or convalescent COVID-19. Each CDR3 is given with its conserved first and last residue. Fields, in order: J gene, clone size, D gene, V gene, CDR3 DNA, CDR3 protein. A D gene is named only where the DNA matches it firmly. Clone size, where shown, is once, few, many, or a class for clones that have expanded.

>TRBJ1-3|NA|NA|TRBV3-1/TRBV3-2
TGTGCCAGCAGCCAAGTGGGGCAGTTGGGGGGAAACACCATATATTTT
CASSQVGQLGGNTIYF
>TRBJ1-6|NA|TRBD1|TRBV18
TGTGCCAGCTCACGGGACAGGGGGAATTCACCCCTCCACTTT
CASSRDRGNSPLHF
>TRBJ2-4|NA|TRBD1|TRBV9
TGTGCCAGCAGCGTACAGCCGGGACAGGGAAACATTCAGTACTTC
CASSVQPGQGNIQYF
>TRBJ2-2|NA|NA|TRBV7-6
TGTGCCAGCAGCTTAGGCGTGTTCGGGGAGCTGTTTTTT
CASSLGVFGELFF
>TRBJ1-6|NA|NA|TRBV6-5
TGTGCCAGCAGGGGTTGGGGGGTCAATTCACCCCTCCACTTT
CASRGWGVNSPLHF
>TRBJ1-5|few|TRBD1|TRBV18
TGTGCCAGCTCGCCTGGACAGGGAACCAATCAGCCCCAGCATTTT
CASSPGQGTNQPQHF
>TRBJ1-2|NA|NA|TRBV18
TGTGCCAGCTCAGAGGGTACATATGGCTACACCTTC
CASSEGTYGYTF
>TRBJ1-3|NA|TRBD1|TRBV7-2
TGTGCCAGCAGCCCACGGTCAGGGGGCGAAGGTGGAAACACCATATATTTT
CASSPRSGGEGGNTIYF
>TRBJ1-2|NA|TRBD1|TRBV5-1
TGCGCCAGCAGCCGCGACAGGGGTGGTGGCTACACCTTC
CASSRDRGGGYTF
>TRBJ2-1|NA|NA|TRBV3-1/TRBV3-2
TGTGCCAGCAGCACAGGGGGGGATGGGACAGGTACGTTCTTC
CASSTGGDGTGTFF
>TRBJ2-1|NA|TRBD2|TRBV7-6
TGTGCCAGCAGCCCGGGGACTACTTCAAGGGCCTACAATGAGCAGTTCTTC
CASSPGTTSRAYNEQFF
>TRBJ2-7|NA|TRBD2|TRBV27
TGTGCCAGCAGTTTATCATGGGAGGGAGGTCTCCACGAGCAGTACTTC
CASSLSWEGGLHEQYF
>TRBJ1-4|NA|NA|TRBV5-1
TGCGCCAGCAGCTTGACAGGGTTTACAACTAATGAAAAACTGTTTTTT
CASSLTGFTTNEKLFF
>TRBJ1-6|NA|NA|TRBV6-5
TGTGCCAGCAGTTCCATAGGGGCTAATTCACCCCTCCACTTT
CASSSIGANSPLHF
>TRBJ1-1|NA|NA|TRBV7-8
TGTGCCAGCAGCTTAGGAGGGGTGGCGGGGGCGCGTACTGAAGCTTTCTTT
CASSLGGVAGARTEAFF
>TRBJ2-1|NA|NA|TRBV5-1
TGCGCCAGCAGCTTGGAAACAGCCCCGTACAATGAGCAGTTCTTC
CASSLETAPYNEQFF
>TRBJ1-1|NA|NA|TRBV12-5
TGTGCTAGTGGTTTGGAACCCCGGGGGGGCACTGAAGCTTTCTTT
CASGLEPRGGTEAFF
>TRBJ2-3|NA|TRBD2|TRBV4-1
TGCGCCAGCAGCCAAATGTTCAGCGGGAGACGCACAGATACGCAGTATTTT
CASSQMFSGRRTDTQYF
>TRBJ2-5|NA|NA|TRBV6-5
TGTGCCAGCAGTAACACGGGACAACCTAAGGAGACCCAGTACTTC
CASSNTGQPKETQYF
>TRBJ2-3|NA|NA|TRBV5-1
TGCGCCAGCAGCGCGACCTTCGGAGCGGGTGCAGATACGCAGTATTTT
CASSATFGAGADTQYF
>TRBJ2-5|NA|NA|TRBV18
TGTGCCAGCTCACCCCTAGACAGCCAAGAGACCCAGTACTTC
CASSPLDSQETQYF
>TRBJ2-1|NA|NA|TRBV7-9
TGTGCCAGCAGCTCAAATGAGCAGTTCTTC
CASSSNEQFF
>TRBJ1-3|NA|NA|TRBV9
TGTGCCAGCAGTGTTGGGGCGGGGCCTGGAAACACCATATATTTT
CASSVGAGPGNTIYF
>TRBJ1-1|NA|TRBD1|TRBV19
TGTGCCAGTAGTATCCTACCAGGGGGCGAGATTGAAGCTTTCTTT
CASSILPGGEIEAFF
>TRBJ1-3|NA|TRBD1|TRBV18
TGTGCCAGCTCGACAGGGGCTGGAAACACCATATATTTT
CASSTGAGNTIYF
>TRBJ1-3|NA|TRBD1|TRBV11-3
TGTGCCAGCAGCTCGCGAACAGGGGCTGGAAACACCATATATTTT
CASSSRTGAGNTIYF
>TRBJ2-7|NA|TRBD1|TRBV3-1/TRBV3-2
TGTGCCAGCAGCTACGGGACAGGGGGATACGAGCAGTACTTC
CASSYGTGGYEQYF
>TRBJ1-4|NA|NA|TRBV5-1
TGCGCCAGCAGTAGAATGTCAGGGAAAAACGATGAAAAACTGTTTTTT
CASSRMSGKNDEKLFF